The 15 T cell receptor beta chains below all came from one sample that was sequenced in a study of spatial heterogeneity in lung cancer. Time point of the sample: blood at routine non-recurrence follow-up after resection. TCRdb recomputed calls from the 5' RACE reads with MiXCR, one row per CDR3 protein. The table lists 100,000 to 120,000 distinct CDR3 sequences, approximately 11% of them singletons. Sequencing was performed on PBMCs, taken at follow-up. The receptors stem from a female donor with early-stage non-small cell lung cancer.

This clonotype was observed at least ten times. V is TRBV14 and J is TRBJ1-3, with D possibly being TRBD1 (5 bases). Germline CDR1 and CDR2: SGHDN and FVKESK. This CDR3 spans 17 amino acids. Trimming removed 5 bases from V and 0 bases from J, with 17 bases in between. The CDR3 sequence: CASSSLGGLLSGNTIYF. The CDR3 DNA sequence: TGTGCCAGCAGCTCCTTGGGGGGACTCCTCTCTGGAAACACCATATATTTT. The complete variable domain, with remaining parts taken from reference TRBV14 and TRBJ1-3, reads EAGVTQFPSHSVIEKGQTVTLRCDPISGHDNLYWYRRVMGKEIKFLLHFVKESKQDESGMPNNRFLAERTGGTYSTLKVQPAELEDSGVYFCASSSLGGLLSGNTIYFGEGSWLTVV.

This clonotype was seen at least ten times. The chain employs TRBV7-9 and TRBJ1-6, with no clear D. Trimming shortened V by 5 bases and J by 7 bases, and 6 bases separated the two germline ends. Germline V gene data show CDR1 as SEHNR and CDR2 as FQNEAQ (reference sequence). The CDR3 is made up of 12 amino acids. In nucleotides, the CDR3 is TGTGCCAGCAGCCCAGAGAATTCACCCCTCCACTTT. Translated: CASSPENSPLHF.

The chain has TRBV10-3 and TRBJ2-5; D is unresolved. Trimming left V 2 bases short and J 5 bases short, with 15 bases between. The CDR3 is 15 amino acids. Germline-derived CDR1 and CDR2 are ENHRY and SYGVKD. Here the CDR3 reads CAISEMLDNAETQYF. CDR3 nucleotide sequence: TGTGCCATCAGTGAGATGCTAGACAACGCGGAGACCCAGTACTTC.

This clonotype was counted between two and nine times. The chain uses TRBV10-2 and TRBJ2-3; D call uncertain. The V gene lost 10 bases and the J gene lost 0 bases, with 5 bases spanning the gap. CDR1 and CDR2 (germline): WSHSY, SAAADI. The CDR3 spans 11 residues. The CDR3 nucleotides read TGCGCCACATCAAGCACAGATACGCAGTATTTT. This translates into CATSSTDTQYF.

The rearrangement joins TRBV7-2 to TRBJ1-4; D is undetermined. Germline CDR1 is SGHTA and CDR2 is FQGNSA. Trimming removed 0 bases at V and 7 bases at J, with 9 bases between. There are 14 residues in the CDR3. The CDR3 DNA sequence: TGTGCCAGCAGCTTAGCAGGCATCAGTGAAAAACTGTTTTTT. It translates to CASSLAGISEKLFF.

The sample holds a few counts of this clonotype. The V call is TRBV2, the J call TRBJ2-4; the D gene is possibly TRBD2 (6 bases). The CDR3 spans 15 residues. Germline CDR1 SNHLY, CDR2 FYNNEI. Trimming stripped 8 bases from V and 0 bases from J, with 14 bases between. DNA for the CDR3: TGTGCCAGCGAAACCCAGGGACTAGCCAAAAACATTCAGTACTTC. Its protein is CASETQGLAKNIQYF.

This chain joins TRBV27 and TRBJ2-2; D may be TRBD2 (6 bases). The length of the CDR3 is 15 residues. The germline V gene encodes CDR1 MNHEY and CDR2 SMNVEV (reference sequence). With 2 bases removed from V and 5 bases from J, the gap between germline ends came to 12 bases. The DNA of the CDR3 is TGTGCCAGCAGTTTAAGAGTGGGAGGAACCGGGGAGCTGTTTTTT. Translated, it gives CASSLRVGGTGELFF.

This clonotype appeared many times. The V gene is TRBV19, the J gene TRBJ2-1; no reliable D call. Trimming took off 5 bases at V and 0 bases at J, with 8 bases between the two ends. The CDR3 totals 14 residues. Germline V gene data show CDR1 as LNHDA and CDR2 as SQIVND (reference sequence). This CDR3 is CASSPQSSYNEQFF. CDR3 nucleotide sequence: TGTGCCAGTAGTCCTCAGAGCTCCTACAATGAGCAGTTCTTC.

The chain joins TRBV13 to TRBJ1-1; the match to TRBD1 covers 7 bases. In germline, CDR1 is PRHDT, CDR2 FYEKMQ (reference sequence). The ends lost 5 bases at V and 4 bases at J; junction bases unmatched: 4. The CDR3 runs to 13 residues. The CDR3 DNA reads TGTGCCAGCAGCCGACAGGGTATCACTGAAGCTTTCTTT. It yields the protein CASSRQGITEAFF. Using reference TRBV13 and TRBJ1-1 for the parts outside the CDR3, the full variable domain is AAGVIQSPRHLIKEKRETATLKCYPIPRHDTVYWYQQGPGQDPQFLISFYEKMQSDKGSIPDRFSAQQFSDYHSELNMSSLELGDSALYFCASSRQGITEAFFGQGTRLTVV.

The sample holds a few counts of this clonotype. This sequence joins TRBV24-1 and TRBJ2-4; 8 positions match TRBD1. Germline assignment: CDR1 KGHDR and CDR2 SFDVKD. CDR3 length: 15 residues. V was pared by 2 bases and J by 3 bases, with 2 bases of the junction left unmatched. CDR3 amino acids: CATSDSGTGKNIQYF. The CDR3 coding sequence is TGTGCCACCAGTGATTCCGGGACAGGCAAAAACATTCAGTACTTC.

This clonotype was seen at least ten times. The chain links TRBV20-1 to TRBJ1-2, with D possibly matching TRBD1 (5 bases). The CDR3 contains 12 residues. The V and J ends lost 6 bases and 4 bases respectively, with 12 bases between them. Germline assignment: CDR1 DFQATT and CDR2 SNEGSKA (reference sequence). The CDR3 coding sequence is TGCAGTGCGCCCCTCGACAGCTATGGCTACACCTTC. This encodes CSAPLDSYGYTF.

The chain recombines TRBV7-6 with TRBJ2-5; 8 bases match TRBD1. Per germline, CDR1 SGHVS and CDR2 FNYEAQ. CDR3 length equals 15 residues. V shed 7 bases and J 2 bases; nucleotides not matched to a gene: 9. CDR3 protein: CASTTGTGTQETQYF. The CDR3, as DNA: TGTGCCAGCACCACCGGGACAGGAACACAAGAGACCCAGTACTTC.

This clonotype was counted only a few times. This chain connects TRBV12-3 or TRBV12-4 to TRBJ1-5; D is possibly TRBD1 (5 bases). The V and J ends lost 5 bases and 3 bases respectively, with 8 bases between them. The CDR3 totals 13 residues. In nucleotides, the CDR3 is TGTGCCAGCAGTACACAGGACAATCAGCCCCAGCATTTT. Its protein is CASSTQDNQPQHF.

This sequence joins TRBV20-1 and TRBJ1-1; 7 nucleotides align to TRBD1. J gave up 1 base and V 1 base, and 3 bases lay outside the gene matches. This CDR3 contains 14 residues. The germline V gene has CDR1 DFQATT and CDR2 SNEGSKA (reference sequence). CDR3 in amino acids: CSARGGTANTEAFF. The CDR3 DNA is TGCAGTGCTAGAGGAGGGACAGCGAACACTGAAGCTTTCTTT.

This clonotype was seen at least ten times. This sequence joins TRBV3-1 and TRBJ2-6; D call uncertain. CDR1 is LGHDT and CDR2 is YNNKEL in the germline V gene (reference sequence). Trimming stripped 0 bases from V and 0 bases from J, with 9 bases between. This CDR3 is 17 amino acids long. The DNA for the CDR3 is TGTGCCAGCAGCCAAGACAGAAGGAGCTCTGGGGCCAACGTCCTGACTTTC. This codes for CASSQDRRSSGANVLTF.